The 32 T cell receptor beta chains reported below all come from one sample, sequenced in a study of graft-versus-host responses after intestinal transplantation. Libraries were prepared by immunoSEQ multiplex PCR; TCRdb keeps only in-frame clonotypes and omits some of them. The sample has tens of thousands of clones; 85% to 90% are singletons. This sample comprised PBMCs, obtained 26 days after transplant. All receptors come from a human patient who received an intestinal transplant, so some T cells may come from the graft donor.

This chain connects TRBV6-1 to TRBJ2-5, with TRBD1 identical over 8 bases. The J call may be wrong; the DNA end is better matched by TRBJ2-7. Germline-derived CDR1 and CDR2 are MNHNS and SASEGT. The CDR3 consists of 15 residues. The CDR3 DNA reads TGTGCCAGCAGTGCCCCCGGGACAGGCACCTACGAGCAGTACTTC. Protein product: CASSAPGTGTYEQYF.

The chain recombines TRBV5-1 with TRBJ1-4; D remains unclear. The V gene lost 0 bases and the J gene lost 4 bases, with 13 bases spanning the gap. Germline CDR1 SGHRS, CDR2 YFSETQ. The CDR3 runs 16 residues. The CDR3 bases are TGCGCCAGCAGCTTGGGAGAGGGTTCCCGTAATGAAAAACTGTTTTTT. This encodes CASSLGEGSRNEKLFF.

V and J are TRBV28 and TRBJ2-7; 8 nucleotides align to TRBD1. V gave up 3 bases and J gave up 7 bases; unmatched junction bases: 11. This CDR3 comprises 15 residues. Germline values: CDR1 MDHEN, CDR2 SYDVKM. CDR3 amino acids: CASSFGQGAPGEQYV. DNA for the CDR3: TGTGCCAGCAGTTTCGGTCAGGGGGCGCCGGGGGAGCAGTACGTC.

The chain joins TRBV30 to TRBJ1-1; no reliable D call. CDR3 size: 12 residues. Trimming pared 8 bases from V and 1 base from J, leaving 11 bases between. Germline-derived CDR1 and CDR2 are GTSNPN and SVGIG (reference sequence). The CDR3 DNA reads as TGTGCCCTCGGACTTCCGAACACTGAAGCTTTCTTT. Translation: CALGLPNTEAFF.

The rearrangement joins TRBV5-6 to TRBJ2-1; tentative D call: TRBD2 (7 bases). There are 16 residues in the CDR3. V was clipped by 4 bases and J by 4 bases, with 18 bases between them. From germline, CDR1 is SGHDT and CDR2 YYEEEE. CDR3 protein: CASSVMVGGRYNEQFF. The DNA for the CDR3 is TGTGCCAGCAGCGTAATGGTCGGGGGGCGATACAATGAGCAGTTCTTC.

This chain's CDR3 is CASSYDRQDVSYNSPLHF. The CDR3 region has the DNA TGTGCCAGCAGTTACGACAGACAGGACGTCTCCTATAATTCACCCCTCCACTTT. The chain combines TRBV2 with TRBJ1-6, with D tentatively TRBD1 (6 bases). This CDR3 contains 18 residues. The V end was cut by 5 bases, the J end by 0 bases, with 17 bases between. The V gene's germline CDR1 is SNHLY and CDR2 FYNNEI.

The chain couples TRBV27 to TRBJ2-1; 7 bases map to TRBD2. From germline, CDR1 is MNHEY and CDR2 SMNVEV (reference sequence). J gave up 4 bases and V 5 bases, and 11 bases lay outside the gene matches. The CDR3 has 16 residues. The CDR3 DNA reads as TGTGCCAGCAGTCCGGAAAGCGGGACGGCATACAATGAGCAGTTCTTC. It yields the protein CASSPESGTAYNEQFF.

This clone was recorded only once. The genes are TRBV6-5 and TRBJ1-2, with TRBD1 identical over 7 bases. Germline CDR1 and CDR2: MNHEY and SVGAGI. The CDR3 length is 13 residues. Germline trimming cut 11 bases from V and 0 bases from J; bases unmatched to any gene: 6. The CDR3 DNA reads TGTGCCGTACGGGACAGCTCTAACTATGGCTACACCTTC. It yields the protein CAVRDSSNYGYTF.

The gene calls are TRBV5-1 and TRBJ1-5; D is undetermined. Germline values: CDR1 SGHRS, CDR2 YFSETQ. V lost 2 bases to trimming and J lost 0 bases, with 9 bases between them. This CDR3 spans 15 amino acids. The CDR3 here is CASSFPPYSNQPQHF. The CDR3 nucleotides are TGCGCCAGCAGCTTCCCCCCCTATAGCAATCAGCCCCAGCATTTT.

The V gene is TRBV27, the J gene TRBJ2-7, with D perhaps TRBD2 (6 bases). In germline, CDR1 is MNHEY, CDR2 SMNVEV (reference sequence). The V end was cut by 3 bases, the J end by 2 bases, with 11 bases between. This CDR3 region has 14 residues. The CDR3 here is CASSFGGTTYEQYF. The CDR3 region has the DNA TGTGCCAGCAGTTTCGGAGGGACGACCTACGAGCAGTACTTC.

The chain recombines TRBV27 with TRBJ2-5; the D gene is possibly TRBD1 (6 bases). The germline CDR1 and CDR2 sequences are MNHEY and SMNVEV (reference sequence). The CDR3 is made up of 14 amino acids. Deletions cut 6 bases from V and 4 bases from J, with 15 bases between. In DNA form, the CDR3 reads TGTGCCAGCAGCCAAAACAGGGTCGCAGAGACCCAGTACTTC. It encodes CASSQNRVAETQYF.

The chain recombines TRBV6-4 with TRBJ2-6; D is ambiguous. Per germline, CDR1 MRHNA and CDR2 SNTAGT. Trimming took 0 bases from V and 0 from J, leaving 3 bases between them. The CDR3 is made up of 15 amino acids. Here the CDR3 reads CASSDSNSGANVLTF. CDR3 DNA sequence: TGTGCCAGCAGTGACTCCAACTCTGGGGCCAACGTCCTGACTTTC.

This sequence joins TRBV6-1 and TRBJ2-7; D call uncertain. V was pared by 4 bases and J by 6 bases, with 19 bases between. The germline V gene has CDR1 MNHNS and CDR2 SASEGT. The CDR3 length is 15 residues. CDR3 residues: CASSAKTFFGAEQYF. The CDR3 DNA reads TGTGCCAGCAGTGCGAAGACGTTTTTTGGAGCCGAGCAGTACTTC.

The V and J genes are TRBV30 and TRBJ1-4, with 8 bases identical to TRBD1. This CDR3 comprises 19 residues. In germline, CDR1 is GTSNPN, CDR2 SVGIG (reference sequence). V shed 0 bases, J shed 3 bases, and the junction held 15 bases outside the gene matches. This CDR3 reads CAWSVFSSTGEFANEKLFF. As DNA, the CDR3 is TGTGCCTGGAGTGTATTCTCGTCGACAGGGGAGTTTGCTAATGAAAAACTGTTTTTT.

Comments on this clone: At one boundary the junction diverges from the germline segment, which might be a read error. The gene calls are TRBV2 and TRBJ2-7; D is possibly TRBD2 (5 bases). Germline CDR1 is SNHLY and CDR2 is FYNNEI. The CDR3 runs to 15 residues. The DNA for the CDR3 is TGTGCCAACAGTGATAAGAGGGATTTCTCCTACGAGCAGTACTTC. Translated: CANSDKRDFSYEQYF. The variable domain in full, completed from reference TRBV2 and TRBJ2-7, reads EPEVTQTPSHQVTQMGQEVILRCVPISNHLYFYWYRQILGQKVEFLVSFYNNEISEKSEIFDDQFSVERPDGSNFTLKIRSTKLEDSAMYFCANSDKRDFSYEQYFGPGTRLTVT.

The chain joins TRBV4-2 to TRBJ2-1, with 13 bases matching TRBD2. The V and J ends lost 3 bases and 14 bases, in that order; junction bases with no gene match: 13. The CDR3 is 16 residues long. The germline V gene has CDR1 LGHNA and CDR2 YNFKEQ. This chain's CDR3 is CASSQGRLAGGWMEFF. The DNA for the CDR3 is TGTGCCAGCAGCCAGGGACGACTAGCGGGAGGTTGGATGGAGTTCTTC.

This chain uses TRBV5-5 with TRBJ2-1; maybe TRBD2 (6 bases). Germline CDR1 SGHKS, CDR2 YYEKEE (reference sequence). Between the trimmed V and J ends, which lost 0 bases and 0 bases, there was a span of 16 bases. The CDR3 is 18 amino acids. CDR3 in DNA: TGTGCCAGCAGCTTGGAGGCCGGGGAGGAGAGCTCCTACAATGAGCAGTTCTTC. Protein sequence: CASSLEAGEESSYNEQFF.

The chain combines TRBV6-5 with TRBJ2-5, with D possibly matching TRBD1 (5 bases). The germline V and J ends were trimmed by 5 bases and 4 bases, with 11 bases remaining between them. Germline CDR1 and CDR2: MNHEY and SVGAGI. The CDR3 runs to 13 residues. Here the CDR3 DNA reads TGTGCCAGCAGTCTCCAGGGAATAGAGACCCAGTACTTC. Translation: CASSLQGIETQYF.

In DNA, the CDR3 is TGTGCCAGCGCCGCGGGGAACACTGAAGCTTTCTTT. Its protein is CASAAGNTEAFF. The chain carries TRBV6-5 and TRBJ1-1, with no clear D. This CDR3 has 12 amino acids. CDR1 MNHEY and CDR2 SVGAGI come from the germline V gene. Trimming pared 8 bases from V and 1 base from J, leaving 8 bases between.

This clone showed up just a few times. The CDR3 region is CASSKLAISYEQYF. DNA of the CDR3: TGTGCCAGCAGCAAACTAGCGATCTCCTACGAGCAGTACTTC. This rearrangement joins TRBV21-1 to TRBJ2-7; the table gives TRBD2 as D, unverified against the DNA. TRBV21-1 is shown as a pseudogene. This CDR3 contains 14 residues.

V is TRBV19 and J is TRBJ1-5; the D is unclear. V was pared by 3 bases and J by 5 bases, with 8 bases between. Looked up from germline, CDR1 is LNHDA and CDR2 is SQIVND (reference sequence). The CDR3 consists of 13 residues. The CDR3 nucleotides are TGTGCCAGTAGTATTCACACCTATCAGCCCCAGCATTTT. Translating gives CASSIHTYQPQHF.

The rearrangement links TRBV5-1 to TRBJ2-5, with 11 positions matching TRBD1. The ends lost 4 bases at V and 1 base at J; junction bases unmatched: 6. The CDR3 is 16 amino acids. CDR1 and CDR2 (germline): SGHRS, YFSETQ. The CDR3 DNA reads as TGCGCCAGCAGCCCGGGACAGGGGGGAATCCAAGAGACCCAGTACTTC. This encodes CASSPGQGGIQETQYF.

The V and J genes are TRBV29-1 and TRBJ2-3, with 8 bases matching TRBD1. V trimming: 6 bases; J trimming: 4 bases; junction bases outside the gene matches: 6. Germline CDR1 is SQVTM and CDR2 is ANQGSEA. The CDR3 is made up of 13 amino acids. The CDR3 protein is CSVGQAPADTQYF. The CDR3, as DNA: TGCAGCGTGGGACAGGCCCCCGCAGATACGCAGTATTTT.

The gene calls are TRBV6-6 and TRBJ2-3; D is possibly TRBD1 (5 bases). CDR3 length equals 15 residues. The germline CDR1 and CDR2 sequences are MNHNY and SVGAGI (reference sequence). Trimming shortened V by 3 bases and J by 5 bases, and 15 bases separated the two germline ends. In DNA form, the CDR3 reads TGTGCCAGCAGTTATCCCGACAGTGTGGGAGATACGCAGTATTTT. It is translated as CASSYPDSVGDTQYF.

V usage is TRBV28 and J usage is TRBJ1-4; D is perhaps TRBD1 (5 bases). V shed 4 bases and J shed 6 bases, with 15 bases lying between them. The CDR3 is 15 amino acids. Germline CDR1 and CDR2: MDHEN and SYDVKM. The CDR3 spells CASSSPGLGDEKLFF. The CDR3 coding sequence is TGTGCCAGCAGTTCCCCGGGACTGGGGGATGAAAAACTGTTTTTT.

The rearrangement joins TRBV6-4 to TRBJ2-2; possibly TRBD1 for D (6 bases). CDR1 is MRHNA and CDR2 is SNTAGT in the germline V gene. Trimming pared 3 bases from V and 0 bases from J, leaving 8 bases between. The length of the CDR3 is 15 residues. CDR3 sequence reads: CASSERTANTGELFF. The CDR3 DNA reads TGTGCCAGCAGTGAGCGGACAGCGAACACCGGGGAGCTGTTTTTT.

This chain links TRBV6-1 with TRBJ2-2; weak D call: TRBD2 (6 bases). Germline assignment: CDR1 MNHNS and CDR2 SASEGT. Trimming left V 4 bases short and J 6 bases short, with 9 bases between. The CDR3 runs to 13 residues. The CDR3 sequence: CASSGAGPGELFF. CDR3 coding DNA: TGTGCCAGCAGTGGGGCGGGACCCGGGGAGCTGTTTTTT.

The chain recombines TRBV4-1 with TRBJ2-5, with 11 bases lining up with TRBD2. Per germline, CDR1 MGHRA and CDR2 YSYEKL. The CDR3 length is 15 residues. The V gene end was trimmed by 1 base and the J gene end by 5 bases; junction bases not matched to a gene: 3. DNA of the CDR3: TGCGCCAGCAGCCAAGGACTAGCGGGGTGGGAGACCCAGTACTTC. This encodes CASSQGLAGWETQYF.

By sample share, this clone is medium-sized (0.01 to 0.1%). J is TRBJ2-3 and V is TRBV4-1; D is perhaps TRBD1 (5 bases). CDR1 MGHRA and CDR2 YSYEKL come from the germline V gene. This CDR3 spans 14 amino acids. The V end was cut by 2 bases, the J end by 6 bases, with 12 bases between. In nucleotides, the CDR3 is TGCGCCAGCAGCCAATCTAGGGGTATGGATACGCAGTATTTT. As protein: CASSQSRGMDTQYF.

The rearrangement uses TRBV29-1 and TRBJ1-2; D remains ambiguous. Germline V gene sequence: CDR1 SQVTM, CDR2 ANQGSEA. Trimming left V 0 bases short and J 2 bases short, with 13 bases between. The CDR3 covers 15 residues. CDR3 nucleotide sequence: TGCAGCGTTGAAGATCCCCGGGGAGGGAACTATGGCTACACCTTC. As protein: CSVEDPRGGNYGYTF.

This chain joins TRBV5-1 and TRBJ2-5; the match to TRBD1 covers 12 bases. Near its end, the DNA agrees better with TRBJ2-7, so the J call may be wrong. The CDR3 extends over 17 amino acids. The germline gives CDR1 SGHRS, CDR2 YFSETQ. In DNA, the CDR3 is TGCGCCAGCAGCTTACACAAAACGGGACAGGGGGCCGACGAGCAGTACTTC. Translation: CASSLHKTGQGADEQYF.

This clone was seen just once. This chain links TRBV28 with TRBJ2-1, with D possibly TRBD1 on 6 matching bases. The CDR3 length is 17 residues. Germline V gene sequence: CDR1 MDHEN, CDR2 SYDVKM. Trimming removed 4 bases at V and 0 bases at J, with 16 bases between. CDR3: CASSSELQGSSYNEQFF. CDR3 nucleotide sequence: TGTGCCAGCAGTTCTGAACTTCAGGGGAGCTCCTACAATGAGCAGTTCTTC.